A selection of T cell receptor beta chains follows, all from one sample in a study of cytomegalovirus exposure and HLA in healthy donors. The assay was immunoSEQ multiplex PCR, and TCRdb's table has in-frame clones only and misses some. The sample includes about 230,000 clones, 70% to 85% seen only once; the top ten take roughly 2.6%. Sequencing was performed on PBMCs. All receptors come from a woman in her sixties in good health and CMV-seropositive. Both conserved end residues are part of each CDR3. A D gene is named only where the DNA matches it firmly. The size field is filled for only some rows; it gives once, few, many or a size class.

>TRBJ1-6|.|TRBV5-6|TRBD1
CASSLRFPGGNSPLHF
TGTGCCAGCAGCTTGCGGTTTCCAGGGGGGAATTCACCCCTCCACTTT
>TRBJ1-2|.|TRBV10-2|TRBD1
CASSEQGALYGYTF
TGCGCCAGCAGTGAGCAGGGGGCTCTCTATGGCTACACCTTC
>TRBJ2-1|few|TRBV12-5|TRBD1
CASGSLGQQYNEQFF
TGTGCTAGTGGTTCGCTGGGACAGCAGTACAATGAGCAGTTCTTC
>TRBJ2-7|.|TRBV7-9|TRBD1
CASSLVSWTGDPYEQYF
TGTGCCAGCAGCTTAGTATCCTGGACAGGGGACCCCTACGAGCAGTACTTC
>TRBJ2-7|.|TRBV15|.
CATSRDGRGWDF
TGTGCCACCAGCAGAGATGGCCGGGGATGGGACTTC
>TRBJ1-3|.|TRBV30|.
CAWGGRGNTIYF
TGTGCCTGGGGGGGCCGGGGAAACACCATATATTTT
>TRBJ2-5|.|TRBV18|TRBD2
CASSPISQGGETQYF
TGTGCCAGCTCACCAATTAGCCAGGGAGGGGAGACCCAGTACTTC
>TRBJ1-2|.|TRBV5-1|.
CASSHNLDINGYTF
TGCGCCAGCAGCCATAACTTAGACATTAATGGCTACACCTTC
>TRBJ1-6|.|TRBV6-6|.
CASSYREGSYNSPLHF
TGTGCCAGCAGTTATCGCGAGGGTTCCTATAATTCACCCCTCCACTTT
>TRBJ2-5|.|TRBV7-2|.
CASSLGRGGARQETQYF
TGTGCCAGCAGCTTAGGCCGCGGAGGGGCGCGACAAGAGACCCAGTACTTC
>TRBJ2-3|once|TRBV19|.
CASSRTGTDTQYF
TGTGCCAGTAGCCGGACAGGCACAGATACGCAGTATTTT
>TRBJ2-1|.|TRBV5-1|.
CASSLVVAAYNEQFF
TGCGCCAGCAGCTTGGTTGTAGCCGCCTACAATGAGCAGTTCTTC
>TRBJ2-7|.|TRBV2|TRBD1
CASSFGQGVYEQYF
TGTGCCAGCAGTTTCGGACAGGGGGTGTACGAGCAGTACTTC
>TRBJ1-5|.|TRBV6-1|TRBD1
CASSETGSYGNQPQHF
TGTGCCAGCAGTGAGACAGGGAGCTATGGCAATCAGCCCCAGCATTTT
>TRBJ1-5|.|TRBV11-1|.
CASSHSGQPQHF
TGTGCCAGCAGTCACTCGGGTCAGCCCCAGCATTTT
>TRBJ1-2|.|TRBV27|TRBD1
CASSRRQGGFTNYGYTF
TGTGCCAGCAGTCGTAGACAGGGGGGTTTCACTAACTATGGCTACACCTTC
>TRBJ2-3|once|TRBV7-9|.
CASSITPGVGTDTQYF
TGTGCCAGCAGCATTACTCCAGGCGTCGGCACAGATACGCAGTATTTT
>TRBJ1-1|.|TRBV9|.
CASSVDSVEAFF
TGTGCCAGCAGCGTAGATTCTGTTGAAGCTTTCTTT
>TRBJ2-7|few|TRBV6-5|TRBD1
CASSSPGTGLNEQYF
TGTGCCAGCAGTTCGCCCGGGACAGGGCTTAACGAGCAGTACTTC
>TRBJ2-5|few|TRBV7-8|TRBD2
CASSASGTPRGETQYF
TGTGCCAGCAGCGCCAGCGGGACTCCGAGAGGAGAGACCCAGTACTTC
>TRBJ2-7|.|TRBV5-1|TRBD1
CASSPLGTGGAGSRSYEQYF
TGCGCCAGCAGCCCATTAGGGACAGGGGGGGCCGGTAGTCGGTCCTACGAGCAGTACTTC
>TRBJ1-4|few|TRBV28|.
CASTRRNEKLFF
TGTGCCAGCACTCGGAGGAATGAAAAACTGTTTTTT
>TRBJ1-5|.|TRBV2|TRBD1
CATSGQFNQPQHF
TGTGCCACCTCGGGACAGTTTAATCAGCCCCAGCATTTT
>TRBJ1-5|.|TRBV28|TRBD1
CASKQGWQPQHF
TGTGCCAGCAAACAGGGGTGGCAGCCCCAGCATTTT
>TRBJ2-7|.|TRBV19|.
CASSVQYNRLYSYEQYF
TGTGCCAGTAGCGTACAGTATAACCGTCTTTACTCCTACGAGCAGTACTTC
>TRBJ2-1|few|TRBV18|.
CASSPASATYNEQFF
TGTGCCAGCTCACCAGCTAGCGCCACCTACAATGAGCAGTTCTTC
>TRBJ1-4|.|TRBV28|.
CASSRQNEKLFF
TGTGCCAGCAGCAGGCAGAATGAAAAACTGTTTTTT
>TRBJ2-1|.|TRBV29-1|.
CSVERYNEQFF
TGCAGCGTTGAGAGGTACAATGAGCAGTTCTTC
>TRBJ2-5|.|TRBV29-1|.
CSVDRGGGETQYF
TGCAGCGTTGACAGGGGCGGGGGTGAGACCCAGTACTTC
>TRBJ1-1|.|TRBV6-5|.
CASSYSKRGKTEAFF
TGTGCCAGCAGTTACTCGAAAAGGGGAAAAACTGAAGCTTTCTTT
>TRBJ2-7|.|TRBV5-1|.
CASRLLRGPSSYEQYF
TGCGCCAGCAGGCTCTTGCGGGGACCCAGCTCCTACGAGCAGTACTTC